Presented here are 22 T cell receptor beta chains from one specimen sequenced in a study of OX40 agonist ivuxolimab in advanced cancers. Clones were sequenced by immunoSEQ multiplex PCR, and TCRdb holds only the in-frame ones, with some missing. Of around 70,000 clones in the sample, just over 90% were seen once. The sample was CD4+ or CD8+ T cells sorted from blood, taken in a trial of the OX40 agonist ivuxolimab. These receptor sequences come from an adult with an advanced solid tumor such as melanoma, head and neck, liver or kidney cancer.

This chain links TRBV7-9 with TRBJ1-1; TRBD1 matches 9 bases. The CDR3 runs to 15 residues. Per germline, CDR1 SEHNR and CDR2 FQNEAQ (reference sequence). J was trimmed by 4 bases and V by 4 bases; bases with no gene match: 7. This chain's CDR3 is CASSSVPGQGTEAFF. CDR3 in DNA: TGTGCCAGCAGCTCTGTACCGGGACAGGGCACTGAAGCTTTCTTT. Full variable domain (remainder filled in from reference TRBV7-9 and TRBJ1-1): DTGVSQNPRHKITKRGQNVTFRCDPISEHNRLYWYRQTLGQGPEFLTYFQNEAQLEKSRLLSDRFSAERPKGSFSTLEIQRTEQGDSAMYLCASSSVPGQGTEAFFGQGTRLTVV.

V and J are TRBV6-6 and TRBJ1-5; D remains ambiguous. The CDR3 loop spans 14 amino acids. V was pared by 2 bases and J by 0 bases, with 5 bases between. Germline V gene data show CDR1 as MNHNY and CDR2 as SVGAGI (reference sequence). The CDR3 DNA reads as TGTGCCAGCAGTTACACTGATAGCAATCAGCCCCAGCATTTT. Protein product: CASSYTDSNQPQHF.

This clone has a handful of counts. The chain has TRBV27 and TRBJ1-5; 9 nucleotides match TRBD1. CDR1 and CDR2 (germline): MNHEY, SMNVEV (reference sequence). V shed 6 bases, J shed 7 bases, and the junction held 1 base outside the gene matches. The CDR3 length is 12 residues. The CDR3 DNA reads TGTGCCAGCAGGACAGGGGGACAGCCCCAGCATTTT. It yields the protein CASRTGGQPQHF.

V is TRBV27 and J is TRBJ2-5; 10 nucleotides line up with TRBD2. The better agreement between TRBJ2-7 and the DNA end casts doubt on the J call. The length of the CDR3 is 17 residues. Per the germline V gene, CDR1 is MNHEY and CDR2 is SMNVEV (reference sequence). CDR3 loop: CASSLTPSGGAPYEQYF. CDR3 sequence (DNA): TGTGCCAGCAGTTTAACCCCCAGCGGGGGGGCCCCCTACGAGCAGTACTTC.

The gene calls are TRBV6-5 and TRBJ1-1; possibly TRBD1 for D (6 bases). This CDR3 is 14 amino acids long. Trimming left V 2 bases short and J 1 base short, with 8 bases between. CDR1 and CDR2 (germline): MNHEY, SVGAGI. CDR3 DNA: TGTGCCAGCAGTTACACACAGGGGAACACTGAAGCTTTCTTT. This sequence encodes CASSYTQGNTEAFF.

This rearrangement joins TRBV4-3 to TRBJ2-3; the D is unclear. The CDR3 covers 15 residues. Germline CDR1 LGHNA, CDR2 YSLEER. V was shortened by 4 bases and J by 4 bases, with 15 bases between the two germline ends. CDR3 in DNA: TGCGCCAGCAGCCCTCGGGCCCTTTTAGCAGATACGCAGTATTTT. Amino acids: CASSPRALLADTQYF.

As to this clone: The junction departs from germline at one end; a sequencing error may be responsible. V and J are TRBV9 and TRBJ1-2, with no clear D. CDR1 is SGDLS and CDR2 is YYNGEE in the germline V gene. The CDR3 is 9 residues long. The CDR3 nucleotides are TGTGCCAGCAGCTCCCGCTTGAACTTC. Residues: CASSSRLNF.

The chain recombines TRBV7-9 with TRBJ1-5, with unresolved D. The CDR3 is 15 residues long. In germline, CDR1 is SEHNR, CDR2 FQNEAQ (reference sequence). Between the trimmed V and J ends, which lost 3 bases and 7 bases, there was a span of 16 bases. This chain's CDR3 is CASSFSSEVRQPQHF. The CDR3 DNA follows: TGTGCCAGCAGCTTTTCTTCCGAGGTGCGACAGCCCCAGCATTTT.

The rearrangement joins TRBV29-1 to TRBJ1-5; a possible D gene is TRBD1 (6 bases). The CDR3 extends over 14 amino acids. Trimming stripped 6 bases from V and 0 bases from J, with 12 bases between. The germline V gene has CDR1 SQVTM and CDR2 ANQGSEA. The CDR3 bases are TGCAGCGTCCCTGGACAGTATAGCAATCAGCCCCAGCATTTT. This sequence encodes CSVPGQYSNQPQHF.

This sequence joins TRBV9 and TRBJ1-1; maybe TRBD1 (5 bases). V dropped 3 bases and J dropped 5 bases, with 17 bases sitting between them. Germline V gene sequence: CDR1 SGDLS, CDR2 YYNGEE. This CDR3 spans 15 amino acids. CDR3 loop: CASSAPSSWGTEAFF. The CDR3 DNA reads TGTGCCAGCAGCGCACCGAGCTCCTGGGGGACTGAAGCTTTCTTT.

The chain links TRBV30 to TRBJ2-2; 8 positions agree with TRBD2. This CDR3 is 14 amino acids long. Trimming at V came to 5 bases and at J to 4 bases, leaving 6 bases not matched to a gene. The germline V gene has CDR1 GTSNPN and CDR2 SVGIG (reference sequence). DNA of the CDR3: TGTGCCTGGGCGGGGGGCGCGGCCACCGGGGAGCTGTTTTTT. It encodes CAWAGGAATGELFF.

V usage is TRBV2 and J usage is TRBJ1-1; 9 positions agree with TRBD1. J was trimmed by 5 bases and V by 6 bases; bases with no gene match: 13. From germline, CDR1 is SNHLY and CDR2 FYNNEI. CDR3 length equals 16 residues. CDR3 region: CASRHWDRAVVTEAFF. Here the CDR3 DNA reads TGTGCCAGCAGACACTGGGACAGGGCTGTAGTAACTGAAGCTTTCTTT.

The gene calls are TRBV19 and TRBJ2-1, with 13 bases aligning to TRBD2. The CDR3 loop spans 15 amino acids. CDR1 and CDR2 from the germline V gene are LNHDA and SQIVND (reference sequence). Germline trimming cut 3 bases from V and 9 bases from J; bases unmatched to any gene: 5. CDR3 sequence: CASSMGTSGRAEQFF. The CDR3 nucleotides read TGTGCCAGTAGTATGGGCACTAGCGGGAGGGCTGAGCAGTTCTTC.

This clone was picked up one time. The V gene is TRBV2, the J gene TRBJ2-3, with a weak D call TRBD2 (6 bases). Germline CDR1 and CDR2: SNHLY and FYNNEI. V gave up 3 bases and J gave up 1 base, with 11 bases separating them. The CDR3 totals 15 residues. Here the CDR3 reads CASSDWAGRTDTQYF. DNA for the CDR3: TGTGCCAGCAGTGATTGGGCGGGACGCACAGATACGCAGTATTTT.

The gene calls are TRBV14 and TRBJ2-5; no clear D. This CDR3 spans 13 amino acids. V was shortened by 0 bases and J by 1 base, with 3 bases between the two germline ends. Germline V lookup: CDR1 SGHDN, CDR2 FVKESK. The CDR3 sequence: CASSQDPQETQYF. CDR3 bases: TGTGCCAGCAGCCAAGATCCCCAAGAGACCCAGTACTTC.

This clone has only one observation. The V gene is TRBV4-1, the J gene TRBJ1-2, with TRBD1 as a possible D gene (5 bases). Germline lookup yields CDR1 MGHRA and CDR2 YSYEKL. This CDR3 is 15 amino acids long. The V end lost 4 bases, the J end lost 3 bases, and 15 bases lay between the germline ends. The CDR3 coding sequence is TGCGCCAGCAGCCCCTCACCCGGGGGGGACTATGGCTACACCTTC. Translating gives CASSPSPGGDYGYTF.

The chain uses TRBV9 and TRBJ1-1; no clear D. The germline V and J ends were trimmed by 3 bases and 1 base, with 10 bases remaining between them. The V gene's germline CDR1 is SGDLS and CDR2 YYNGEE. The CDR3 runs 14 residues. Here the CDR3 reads CASSEGYGNTEAFF. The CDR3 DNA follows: TGTGCCAGCAGCGAAGGCTACGGGAACACTGAAGCTTTCTTT.

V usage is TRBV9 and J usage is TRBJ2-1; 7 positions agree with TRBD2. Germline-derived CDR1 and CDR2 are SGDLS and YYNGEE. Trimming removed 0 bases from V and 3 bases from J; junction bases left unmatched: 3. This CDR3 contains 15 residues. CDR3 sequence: CASSVGGGGYNEQFF. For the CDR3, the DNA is TGTGCCAGCAGCGTAGGCGGCGGGGGCTACAATGAGCAGTTCTTC.

CDR3 in amino acids: CASSEGQSSYNEQFF. The CDR3 DNA reads TGTGCCAGCAGCGAAGGACAGAGCTCCTACAATGAGCAGTTCTTC. The chain joins TRBV9 to TRBJ2-1, with TRBD1 as a possible D gene (6 bases). Germline CDR1 SGDLS, CDR2 YYNGEE. The CDR3 consists of 15 residues. V dropped 3 bases and J dropped 0 bases, with 10 bases sitting between them.

CDR3 sequence reads: CSVVGLAGFEQFF. Here the CDR3 DNA reads TGCAGCGTTGTCGGACTAGCGGGCTTTGAGCAGTTCTTC. The V and J genes are TRBV29-1 and TRBJ2-1; 11 bases match TRBD2. Germline V lookup: CDR1 SQVTM, CDR2 ANQGSEA. The CDR3 covers 13 residues. The J segment lost 9 bases and the V segment lost 4 bases, leaving 5 bases of the junction unmatched.

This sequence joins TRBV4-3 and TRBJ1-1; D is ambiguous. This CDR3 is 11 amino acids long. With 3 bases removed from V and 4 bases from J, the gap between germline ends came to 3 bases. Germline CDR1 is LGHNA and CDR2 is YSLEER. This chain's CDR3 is CASSHGTEAFF. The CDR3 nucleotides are TGCGCCAGCAGCCACGGCACTGAAGCTTTCTTT.

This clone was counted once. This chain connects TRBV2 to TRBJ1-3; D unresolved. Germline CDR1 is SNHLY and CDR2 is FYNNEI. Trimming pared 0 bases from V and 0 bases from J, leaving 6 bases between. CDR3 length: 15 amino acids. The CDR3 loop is CASSEATGSGNTIYF. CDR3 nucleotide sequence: TGTGCCAGCAGTGAAGCTACGGGCTCTGGAAACACCATATATTTT.